Below, one T cell receptor (beta chain) is given with its context. The sample belongs to a study of blood T cell repertoires in COVID-19. As handled by the study authors: Quantification of nucleated cells was approximated via reference gene primer amplification. Clones were read by immunoSEQ multiplex PCR, and TCRdb kept only the in-frame ones, dropping some. The DNA gave D and trimming, while V, J and clone size come from that table. The sample contains tens of thousands of clones, 86% of which appear only once. The CDR3 has 16 amino acids. V lost 3 bases to trimming and J lost 2 bases; unmatched junction nucleotides: 7. Germline CDR1 reads SGDLS; CDR2 reads YYNGEE.

The material sequenced was peripheral blood. The chain carries TRBV9 and TRBJ1-3, with 8 bases that match TRBD1. This clonotype was sampled from an elderly woman with acute or convalescent COVID-19. CDR3 nucleotides: TGTGCCAGCAGCGCCCAGACAGGGGTTCCTGGAAACACCATATATTTT. Translating it yields CASSAQTGVPGNTIYF.